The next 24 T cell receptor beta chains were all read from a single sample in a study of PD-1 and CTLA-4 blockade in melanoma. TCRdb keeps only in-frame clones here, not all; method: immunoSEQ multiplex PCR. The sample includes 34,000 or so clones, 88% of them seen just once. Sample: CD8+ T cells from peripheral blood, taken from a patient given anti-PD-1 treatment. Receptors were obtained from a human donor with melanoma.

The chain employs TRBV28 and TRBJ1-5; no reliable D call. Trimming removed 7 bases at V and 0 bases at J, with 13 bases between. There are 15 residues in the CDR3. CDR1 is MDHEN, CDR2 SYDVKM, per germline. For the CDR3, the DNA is TGTGCCAGCATGCGGGGAGTCGCTAGCAATCAGCCCCAGCATTTT. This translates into CASMRGVASNQPQHF. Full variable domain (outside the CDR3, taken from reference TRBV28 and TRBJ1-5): DVKVTQSSRYLVKRTGEKVFLECVQDMDHENMFWYRQDPGLGLRLIYFSYDVKMKEKGDIPEGYSVSREKKERFSLILESASTNQTSMYLCASMRGVASNQPQHFGDGTRLSIL.

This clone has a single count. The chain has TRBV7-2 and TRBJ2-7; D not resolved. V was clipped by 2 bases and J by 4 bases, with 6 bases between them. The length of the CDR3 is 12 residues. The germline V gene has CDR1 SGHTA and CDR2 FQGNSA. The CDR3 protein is CASSLTPYEQYF. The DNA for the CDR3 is TGTGCCAGCAGCTTAACCCCATACGAGCAGTACTTC.

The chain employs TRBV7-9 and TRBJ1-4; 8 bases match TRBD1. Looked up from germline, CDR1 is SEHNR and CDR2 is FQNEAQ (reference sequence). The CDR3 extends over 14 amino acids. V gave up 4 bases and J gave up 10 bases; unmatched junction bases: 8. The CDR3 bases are TGTGCCAGCAGCTCGACAGGGGACTTGGGAAAACTGTTTTTT. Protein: CASSSTGDLGKLFF.

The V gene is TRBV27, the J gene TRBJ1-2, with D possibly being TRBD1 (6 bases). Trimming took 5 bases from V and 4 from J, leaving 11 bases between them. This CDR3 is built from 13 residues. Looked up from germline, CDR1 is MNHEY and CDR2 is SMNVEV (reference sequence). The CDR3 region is CASSPDSSYGYTF. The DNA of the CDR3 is TGTGCCAGCAGTCCGGACAGTTCCTATGGCTACACCTTC.

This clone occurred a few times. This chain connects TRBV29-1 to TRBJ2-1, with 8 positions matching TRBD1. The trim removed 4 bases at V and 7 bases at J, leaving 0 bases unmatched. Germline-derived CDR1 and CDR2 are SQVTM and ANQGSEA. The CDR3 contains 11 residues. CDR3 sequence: CSVGQGNEQFF. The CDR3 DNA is TGCAGCGTTGGACAGGGGAATGAGCAGTTCTTC.

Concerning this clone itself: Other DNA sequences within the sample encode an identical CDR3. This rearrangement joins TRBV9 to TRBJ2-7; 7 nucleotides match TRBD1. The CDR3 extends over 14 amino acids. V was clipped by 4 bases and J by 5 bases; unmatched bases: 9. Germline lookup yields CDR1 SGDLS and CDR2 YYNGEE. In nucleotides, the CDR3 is TGTGCCAGCAGCCCAAGACAGGGTCGAGACGAGCAGTACTTC. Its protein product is CASSPRQGRDEQYF.

CDR3 protein: CASKGPNTGELFF. The CDR3 bases are TGTGCCAGCAAGGGGCCGAACACCGGGGAGCTGTTTTTT. V and J are TRBV28 and TRBJ2-2, with a possible D match to TRBD1 (5 bases). CDR1 and CDR2 from the germline V gene are MDHEN and SYDVKM. With 7 bases removed from V and 0 bases from J, the gap between germline ends came to 6 bases. This CDR3 has 13 amino acids. Full variable domain (remainder filled in from reference TRBV28 and TRBJ2-2): DVKVTQSSRYLVKRTGEKVFLECVQDMDHENMFWYRQDPGLGLRLIYFSYDVKMKEKGDIPEGYSVSREKKERFSLILESASTNQTSMYLCASKGPNTGELFFGEGSRLTVL.

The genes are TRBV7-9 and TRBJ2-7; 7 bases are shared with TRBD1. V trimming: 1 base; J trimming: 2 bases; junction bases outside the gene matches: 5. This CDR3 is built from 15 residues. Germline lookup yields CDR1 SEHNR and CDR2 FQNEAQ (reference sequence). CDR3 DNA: TGTGCCAGCAGCTTAGGCGGACAGGAAACCTACGAGCAGTACTTC. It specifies CASSLGGQETYEQYF.

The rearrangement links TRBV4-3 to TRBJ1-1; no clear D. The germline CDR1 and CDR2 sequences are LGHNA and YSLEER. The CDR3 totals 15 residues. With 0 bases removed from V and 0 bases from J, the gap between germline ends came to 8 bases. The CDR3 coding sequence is TGCGCCAGCAGCCAAGATTGGAGTGTGAACACTGAAGCTTTCTTT. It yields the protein CASSQDWSVNTEAFF.

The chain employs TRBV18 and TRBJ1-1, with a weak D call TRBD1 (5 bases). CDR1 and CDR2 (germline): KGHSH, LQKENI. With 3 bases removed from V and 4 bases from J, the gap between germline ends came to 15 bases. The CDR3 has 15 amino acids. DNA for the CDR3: TGTGCCAGCTCACCTAGAAAGGGGCAAAGCACTGAAGCTTTCTTT. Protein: CASSPRKGQSTEAFF.

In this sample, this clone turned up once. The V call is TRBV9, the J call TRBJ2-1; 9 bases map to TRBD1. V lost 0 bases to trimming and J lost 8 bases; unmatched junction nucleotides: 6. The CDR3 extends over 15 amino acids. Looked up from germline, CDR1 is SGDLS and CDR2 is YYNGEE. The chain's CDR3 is CASSVEGTGQDEQFF. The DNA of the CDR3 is TGTGCCAGCAGCGTAGAGGGGACAGGGCAGGATGAGCAGTTCTTC.

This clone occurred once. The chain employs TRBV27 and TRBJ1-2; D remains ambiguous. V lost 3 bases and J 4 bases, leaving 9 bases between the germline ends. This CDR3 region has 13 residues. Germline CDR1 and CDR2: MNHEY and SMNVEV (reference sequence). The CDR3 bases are TGTGCCAGCAGTTTGGCAGGTGCCTATGGCTACACCTTC. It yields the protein CASSLAGAYGYTF.

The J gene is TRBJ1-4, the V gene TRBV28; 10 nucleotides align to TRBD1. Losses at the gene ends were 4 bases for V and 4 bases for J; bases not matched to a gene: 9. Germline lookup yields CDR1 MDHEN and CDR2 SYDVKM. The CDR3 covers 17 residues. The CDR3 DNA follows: TGTGCCAGCAGTTCGGAGGGACAGGGGCTAGATAATGAAAAACTGTTTTTT. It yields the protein CASSSEGQGLDNEKLFF.

Here the CDR3 reads CASSQIGTEAFF. CDR3 DNA: TGCGCCAGCAGCCAAATCGGGACTGAAGCTTTCTTT. This chain links TRBV4-1 with TRBJ1-1; D uncertain. CDR1 and CDR2 (germline): MGHRA, YSYEKL. The CDR3 covers 12 residues. The V end was cut by 2 bases, the J end by 5 bases, with 6 bases between.

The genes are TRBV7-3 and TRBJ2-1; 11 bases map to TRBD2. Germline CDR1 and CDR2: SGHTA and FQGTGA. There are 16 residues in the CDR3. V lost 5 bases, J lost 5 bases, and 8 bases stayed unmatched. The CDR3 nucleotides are TGTGCCAGCAGCCCCATAGCGGGGGGGAGCGACAATGAGCAGTTCTTC. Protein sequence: CASSPIAGGSDNEQFF.

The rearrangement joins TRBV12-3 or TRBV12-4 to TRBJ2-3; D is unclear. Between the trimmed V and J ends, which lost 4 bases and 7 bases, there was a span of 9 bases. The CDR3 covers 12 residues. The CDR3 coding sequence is TGTGCCAGCAGTTCCCCTGCAAATACGCAGTATTTT. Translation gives CASSSPANTQYF.

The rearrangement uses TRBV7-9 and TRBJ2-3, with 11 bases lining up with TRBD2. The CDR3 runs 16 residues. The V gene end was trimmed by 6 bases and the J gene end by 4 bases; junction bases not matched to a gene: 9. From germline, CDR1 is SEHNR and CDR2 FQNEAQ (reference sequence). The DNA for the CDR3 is TGTGCCAGCAGTTTGGGACTAGCGGATCGGTCAGATACGCAGTATTTT. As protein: CASSLGLADRSDTQYF.

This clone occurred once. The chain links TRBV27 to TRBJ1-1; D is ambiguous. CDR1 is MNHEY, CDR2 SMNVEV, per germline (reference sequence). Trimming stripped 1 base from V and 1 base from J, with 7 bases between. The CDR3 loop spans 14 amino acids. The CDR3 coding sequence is TGTGCCAGCAGTTTATTCAGGCAGAACACTGAAGCTTTCTTT. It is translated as CASSLFRQNTEAFF.

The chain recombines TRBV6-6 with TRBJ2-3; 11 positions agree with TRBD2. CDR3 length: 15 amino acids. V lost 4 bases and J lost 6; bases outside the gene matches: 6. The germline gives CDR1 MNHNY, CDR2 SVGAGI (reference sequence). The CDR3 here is CASSSILAGDDTQYF. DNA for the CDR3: TGTGCCAGCAGTTCCATACTAGCGGGGGACGATACGCAGTATTTT.

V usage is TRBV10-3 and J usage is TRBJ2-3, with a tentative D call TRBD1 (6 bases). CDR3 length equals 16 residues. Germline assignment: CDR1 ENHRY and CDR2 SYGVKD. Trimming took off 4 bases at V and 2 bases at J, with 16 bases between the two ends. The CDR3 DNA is TGTGCCATCAGTGGGGGGCAAGGGGGAGTCACAGATACGCAGTATTTT. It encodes CAISGGQGGVTDTQYF.

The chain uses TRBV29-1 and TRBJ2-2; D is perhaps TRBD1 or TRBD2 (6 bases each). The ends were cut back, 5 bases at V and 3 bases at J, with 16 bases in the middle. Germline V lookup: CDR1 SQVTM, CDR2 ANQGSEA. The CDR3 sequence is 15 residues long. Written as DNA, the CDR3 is TGCAGCGTTAAAGTACCCGGGGGCGACACCGGGGAGCTGTTTTTT. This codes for CSVKVPGGDTGELFF.

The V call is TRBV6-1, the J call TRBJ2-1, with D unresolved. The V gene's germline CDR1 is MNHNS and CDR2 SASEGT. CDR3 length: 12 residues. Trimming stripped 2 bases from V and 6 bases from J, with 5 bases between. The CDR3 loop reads CASSEIGNEQFF. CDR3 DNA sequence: TGTGCCAGCAGTGAAATCGGCAATGAGCAGTTCTTC.

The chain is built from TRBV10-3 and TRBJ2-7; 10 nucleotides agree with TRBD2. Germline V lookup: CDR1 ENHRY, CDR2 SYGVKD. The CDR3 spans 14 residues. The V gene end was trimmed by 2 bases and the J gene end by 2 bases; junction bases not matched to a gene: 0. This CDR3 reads CAISETSGAYEQYF. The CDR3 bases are TGTGCCATCAGTGAGACTAGCGGGGCCTACGAGCAGTACTTC.

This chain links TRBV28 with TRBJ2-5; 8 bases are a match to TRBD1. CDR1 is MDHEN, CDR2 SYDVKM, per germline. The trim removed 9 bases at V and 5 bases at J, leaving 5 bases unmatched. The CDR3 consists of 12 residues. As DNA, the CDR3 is TGTGCCAGTACAGGGGGAGGTGAGACCCAGTACTTC. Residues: CASTGGGETQYF.